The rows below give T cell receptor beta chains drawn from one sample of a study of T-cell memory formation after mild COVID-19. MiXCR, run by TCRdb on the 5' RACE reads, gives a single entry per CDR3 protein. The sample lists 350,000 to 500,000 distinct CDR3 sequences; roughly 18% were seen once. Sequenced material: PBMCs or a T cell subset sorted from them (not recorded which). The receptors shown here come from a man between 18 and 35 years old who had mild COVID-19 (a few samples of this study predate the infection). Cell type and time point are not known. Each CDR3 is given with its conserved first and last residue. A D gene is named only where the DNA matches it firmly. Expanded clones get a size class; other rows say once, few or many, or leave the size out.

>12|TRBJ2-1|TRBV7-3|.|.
CASSIRSSEQFF
TGTGCCAGCAGCATAAGGAGCTCTGAGCAGTTCTTC
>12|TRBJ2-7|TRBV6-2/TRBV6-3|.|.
CASSDARAEQYF
TGTGCCAGCAGTGACGCGAGGGCCGAGCAGTACTTC
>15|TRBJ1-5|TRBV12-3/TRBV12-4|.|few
CASSLGGTLGQPQHF
TGTGCCAGCAGTTTAGGGGGTACCCTGGGTCAGCCCCAGCATTTT
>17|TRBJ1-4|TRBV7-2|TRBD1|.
CASSLGGPGQGNEKLFF
TGTGCCAGCAGCTTAGGGGGACCGGGACAGGGGAATGAAAAACTGTTTTTT
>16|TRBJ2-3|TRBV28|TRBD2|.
CASSSSGGTPTDTQYF
TGTGCCAGCAGCTCTAGCGGGGGGACCCCCACAGATACGCAGTATTTT
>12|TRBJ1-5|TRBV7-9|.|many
CASSLAGQPQHF
TGTGCCAGCAGCTTGGCGGGTCAGCCCCAGCATTTT
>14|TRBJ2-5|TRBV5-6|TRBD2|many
CASSYSGASETQYF
TGTGCCAGCAGCTATAGCGGGGCCTCGGAGACCCAGTACTTC
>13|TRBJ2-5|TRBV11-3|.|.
CASSKTTRSTQYF
TGTGCCAGCAGCAAAACGACACGGTCGACCCAGTACTTC
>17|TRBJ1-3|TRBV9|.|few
CASSVNRGDPDGNTIYF
TGTGCCAGCAGCGTAAATCGTGGGGACCCTGATGGAAACACCATATATTTT
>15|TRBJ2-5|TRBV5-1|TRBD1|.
CASSLVRDSQETQYF
TGCGCCAGCAGCTTGGTAAGGGACAGTCAAGAGACCCAGTACTTC
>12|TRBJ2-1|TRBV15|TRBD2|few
CATSLTSGEQFF
TGTGCCACCAGCCTAACTAGCGGAGAGCAGTTCTTC
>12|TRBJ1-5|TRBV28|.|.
CASIGGRRPQHF
TGTGCCAGCATAGGGGGACGGCGGCCCCAGCATTTT
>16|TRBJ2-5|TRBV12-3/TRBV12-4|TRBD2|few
CASSLWRGGVLETQYF
TGTGCCAGCAGTTTGTGGCGGGGGGGCGTCTTAGAGACCCAGTACTTC
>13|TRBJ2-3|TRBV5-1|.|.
CATTAGRGDTQYF
TGCGCCACCACCGCGGGGCGGGGAGATACGCAGTATTTT
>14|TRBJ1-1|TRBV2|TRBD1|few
CASHSTGFGTEAFF
TGTGCCAGCCATTCGACAGGGTTTGGGACTGAAGCTTTCTTT
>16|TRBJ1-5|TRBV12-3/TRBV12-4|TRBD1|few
CASSFETGGLDQPQHF
TGTGCCAGCAGTTTTGAGACAGGGGGCCTAGATCAGCCCCAGCATTTT
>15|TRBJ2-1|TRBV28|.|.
CASRPGDANVNEQFF
TGTGCCAGCAGACCCGGGGACGCCAACGTCAATGAGCAGTTCTTC
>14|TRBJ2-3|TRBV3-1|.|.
CASSQAEAVYTQYF
TGTGCCAGCAGCCAAGCGGAGGCCGTATATACGCAGTATTTT
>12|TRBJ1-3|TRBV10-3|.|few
CATTHSGNTIYF
TGTGCCACCACCCACTCTGGAAACACCATATATTTT
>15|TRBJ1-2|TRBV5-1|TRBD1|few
CASSFGWQGVYGYTF
TGCGCCAGCAGCTTCGGATGGCAGGGGGTCTATGGCTACACCTTC
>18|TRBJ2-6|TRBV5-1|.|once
CASSLQGSPYSGANVLTF
TGCGCCAGCAGCTTACAGGGATCCCCCTACTCTGGGGCCAACGTCCTGACTTTC
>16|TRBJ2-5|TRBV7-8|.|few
CASSLLAGLRQETQYF
TGTGCCAGCAGCTTACTCGCAGGGCTCAGGCAAGAGACCCAGTACTTC
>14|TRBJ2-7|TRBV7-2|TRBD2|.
CASSLAGGGAGQYF
TGTGCCAGCAGCTTAGCCGGCGGGGGGGCAGGGCAGTACTTC
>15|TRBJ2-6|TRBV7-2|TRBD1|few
CASSYRGLGANVLTF
TGTGCCAGCAGTTACAGGGGGCTAGGGGCCAACGTCCTGACTTTC
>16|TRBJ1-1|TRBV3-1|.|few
CASSPSRGRSNTEAFF
TGTGCCAGCAGCCCTAGCCGAGGGAGAAGCAACACTGAAGCTTTCTTT
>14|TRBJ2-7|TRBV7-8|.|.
CASSLVPREYEQYF
TGTGCCAGCAGCTTAGTACCCCGGGAATACGAGCAGTACTTC
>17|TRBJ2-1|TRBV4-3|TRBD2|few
CASSQNMGLGSYNEQFF
TGCGCCAGCAGCCAAAATATGGGACTAGGGTCCTACAATGAGCAGTTCTTC
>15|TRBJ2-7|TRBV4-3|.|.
CASSQDHEGHYEQYF
TGCGCCAGCAGCCAAGACCATGAGGGGCACTACGAGCAGTACTTC
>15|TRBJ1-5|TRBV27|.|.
CASSPTVVGNQPQHF
TGTGCCAGCAGCCCGACAGTTGTGGGGAATCAGCCCCAGCATTTT
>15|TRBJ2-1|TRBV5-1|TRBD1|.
CASSFQGASNNEQFF
TGCGCCAGCAGCTTCCAGGGGGCAAGTAACAATGAGCAGTTCTTC
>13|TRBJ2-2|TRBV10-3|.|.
CATRTENTGELFF
TGTGCCACCCGGACAGAGAACACCGGGGAGCTGTTTTTT
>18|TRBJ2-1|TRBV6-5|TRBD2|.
CASSLVGRTSGLYNEQFF
TGTGCCAGCAGTTTAGTTGGTCGGACTAGCGGGTTGTACAATGAGCAGTTCTTC
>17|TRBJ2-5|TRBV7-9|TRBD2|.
CASSPGIAGMYQETQYF
TGTGCCAGCAGCCCCGGGATAGCGGGGATGTACCAAGAGACCCAGTACTTC
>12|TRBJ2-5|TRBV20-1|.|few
CSASEGQETQYF
TGCAGTGCTAGTGAGGGTCAAGAGACCCAGTACTTC
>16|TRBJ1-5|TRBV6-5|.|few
CASSRSREYQAQPQHF
TGTGCCAGCAGTCGAAGCAGGGAATATCAGGCTCAGCCCCAGCATTTT
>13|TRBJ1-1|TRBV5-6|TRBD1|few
CASSLDGQGEAFF
TGTGCCAGCAGCTTGGACGGACAGGGTGAAGCTTTCTTT
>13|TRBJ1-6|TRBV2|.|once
CASEEGWGSPLHF
TGTGCCAGCGAGGAGGGTTGGGGTTCACCCCTCCACTTT
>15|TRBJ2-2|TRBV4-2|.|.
CASSRGTRNTGELFF
TGTGCCAGCAGCCGAGGGACTCGTAACACCGGGGAGCTGTTTTTT
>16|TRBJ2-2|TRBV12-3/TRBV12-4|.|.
CASNHLGGQPTGELFF
TGTGCCAGCAACCATTTGGGGGGGCAACCCACCGGGGAGCTGTTTTTT
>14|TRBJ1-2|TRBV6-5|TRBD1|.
CASRRRDRNYGYTF
TGTGCCAGCAGGCGCCGGGACAGGAACTATGGCTACACCTTC
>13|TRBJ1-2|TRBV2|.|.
CATQGLANYGYTF
TGTGCCACCCAAGGGCTAGCCAACTATGGCTACACCTTC
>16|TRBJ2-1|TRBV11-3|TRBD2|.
CASSEVAGGPYNEQFF
TGTGCCAGCAGCGAGGTAGCGGGGGGTCCCTACAATGAGCAGTTCTTC